This T cell receptor (beta chain) derives from a study of blood T cell repertoires in COVID-19. Turning to the study itself: Material from acute and convalescent COVID-19 was sourced from the United States, Italy and Spain.

Germline loops: CDR1 SGHRS, CDR2 YFSETQ. Trimming shortened V by 0 bases and J by 1 base, and 15 bases separated the two germline ends. CDR3 length equals 17 residues. As originally analysed: Estimates of nucleated cell counts were drawn from the amplification of reference gene primers. Here immunoSEQ multiplex PCR was the method, and the copy in TCRdb shows in-frame clones only, minus some. That table supplies the V and J calls and clone size; D and trimming were determined from the DNA. Of some 64,000 clones in the sample, about 80% were seen once. This clone came up once. The rearrangement joins TRBV5-1 to TRBJ2-3; D perhaps matches TRBD2 (6 bases). The sequenced sample was peripheral blood. This clonotype was obtained from a man aged 55-75 years with COVID-19, enrolled during active disease. This CDR3 reads CASSLEPAGIRTDTQYF. CDR3 bases: TGCGCCAGCAGCTTGGAGCCCGCGGGGATCCGCACAGATACGCAGTATTTT.